The present T cell receptor beta chain was sequenced within a study of beta chain features in type 1 diabetes. The ends were cut back, 1 base at V and 4 bases at J, with 8 bases in the middle. Germline CDR1 is SEHNR and CDR2 is FQNEAQ (reference sequence). CDR3 length: 14 amino acids. The isolated RNA, all of it, was reverse transcribed, so expressed TCRB transcripts were what got sequenced. Using immunoSEQ multiplex PCR, the repertoire was profiled, and TCRdb retains in-frame clones only, with some absent. In the table there are around 430,000 clones, about 30% of which are singletons. The chain has TRBV7-9 and TRBJ2-1, with a weak D call TRBD2 (5 bases). The sample taken for sequencing was naive CD4+ T cells from blood. This clonotype was sampled from a man between 18 and 29 years old in good health. CDR3 sequence reads: CASSLDTRYNEQFF. CDR3 DNA sequence: TGTGCCAGCAGCTTAGATACTAGGTACAATGAGCAGTTCTTC.